The T cell receptor beta chain under discussion was sequenced for a study of T cell responses to AZD1222 COVID-19 vaccine (dated by TCRdb to about 2021). Broadly, across the study: TCR sequencing was performed for over 230 trial participants, of whom about 200 were given two doses of AZD1222 and some 25 were given two doses of MenACWY control vaccine. Trial participants were enrolled by age into subgroups of 18-55, 56-69 and 70-plus years, and roughly 150, 30 and 60 TCR-sequenced participants, respectively, were included in these subgroups.

From V the trimming removes 6 bases and from J it removes 0 bases, while the gene matches leave 5 bases of the junction unaccounted for. Looking up the germline V gene yields CDR1 SNHLY and CDR2 FYNNEI. CDR3 length: 14 amino acids, cysteine to phenylalanine. Solely the CDR3 DNA is kept, with 42 bases framed from the first base. The CDR3 regions of human TCRbeta chains were subjected to immunosequencing. The paper's processing steps were these. Repertoire TCRs were checked for matches against a reference library of SARS-CoV-2-specific TCRs that had been generated using the MIRA antigen-specificity platform. Breadth meant the fraction of unique TCRs that were SARS-CoV-2-associated, whereas depth meant the fraction of total T cells that were SARS-CoV-2-associated. Using the MIRA data, each spike-specific TCR was mapped to the spike region that the TCR reacts to and placed in a CD4 or CD8 class. Log10-transformed breadth and depth values were compared by one-way ANOVA with Sidak's multiple comparisons tests. TCRdb stores this immuneACCESS table with in-frame sequences only. Part of the clones is absent; in the studies checked, under half of the shortfall reflects unresolved V genes, and no reason is known for the rest. V and J calls and clone size follow that table, whereas D and trimming were derived from the DNA. Recorded for this sample are more than 110,000 clones; around 92% of them occurred a single time. The leading ten clones occupy around 3.3% of the sample.

The time point tag for this specimen amounts to: about 28 days (+/-7) after the second vaccine dose. AZD1222 recipients whose second dose came at about 4 weeks and those whose second dose came at about 12 weeks were combined into one group, since spike-specific TCR depth and breadth did not differ between the two schedules. Samples from vaccinated people were obtained from the UK trials COV001 and COV002, which included a single-blind randomized controlled phase 2/3 trial of AZD1222 (ChAdOx1 nCoV-19) in healthy adults. For TCRbeta chain sequencing, PBMC samples from trial participants were taken at day 0 and at day 28 after the second dose. Study-wide conclusions, independent of this receptor: The vaccine-associated CD4 TCRs covered the entire spike protein, and the dominant responses fell in regions 160-218 and 743-854. Epitopes outside the regions mutated in the B.1.351 and B.1.1.7 variants were reportedly recognized by nearly half of the unique spike-specific TCRs. A significant rise in spike-specific TCR breadth and depth was observed after two AZD1222 doses relative to day 0 and relative to MenACWY recipients. Most participants were white British and females outnumbered males, and the authors suggested that clonal diversity may have been underestimated. Only six AZD1222 recipients were SARS-CoV-2 seropositive at baseline, limiting conclusions about previously exposed vaccinees. Because no day 14 peak-response samples were available, the repertoires could be characterized only after the peak T cell response. In the small 56-69-year group, the increase in depth fell short of significance, most likely because of low power.

Details on this clone: Its recognized antigen is unknown. Per-base qualities were not stored, and no clone one base away is much larger.

The TCR was taken from an adult who received the AZD1222 COVID-19 vaccine. The chain couples TRBV2 to TRBJ2-7; 7 bases in between match TRBD1. Sequenced material: peripheral blood, taken 28 days after the second AZD1222 dose. The sequenced DNA: TGTGCCAGCAGACCAGGGGGAGTCTCCTACGAGCAGTACTTC. Its coded protein is CASRPGGVSYEQYF.